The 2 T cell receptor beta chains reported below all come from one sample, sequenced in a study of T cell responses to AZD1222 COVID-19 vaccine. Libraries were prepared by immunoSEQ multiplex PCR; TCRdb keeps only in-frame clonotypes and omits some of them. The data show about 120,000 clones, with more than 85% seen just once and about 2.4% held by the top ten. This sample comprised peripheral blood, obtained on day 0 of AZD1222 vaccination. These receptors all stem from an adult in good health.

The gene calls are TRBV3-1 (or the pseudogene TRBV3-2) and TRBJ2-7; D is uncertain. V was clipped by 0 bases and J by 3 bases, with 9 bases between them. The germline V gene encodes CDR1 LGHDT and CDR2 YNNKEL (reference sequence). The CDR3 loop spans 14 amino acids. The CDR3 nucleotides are TGTGCCAGCAGCCAAGAGTCCGAGCTCTACGAGCAGTACTTC. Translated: CASSQESELYEQYF.

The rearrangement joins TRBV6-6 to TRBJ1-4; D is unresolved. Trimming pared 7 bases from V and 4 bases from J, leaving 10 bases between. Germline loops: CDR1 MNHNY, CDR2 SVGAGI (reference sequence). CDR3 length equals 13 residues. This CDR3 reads CASTHNYNEKLFF. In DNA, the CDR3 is TGTGCCAGCACCCACAACTATAATGAAAAACTGTTTTTT.